This record covers a single T cell receptor (beta chain). Germline V gene data show CDR1 as SGHTS and CDR2 as YDEGEE. The length of the CDR3 is 14 residues. Trimming cost V 4 bases and J 4 bases, with 12 bases left between them. The sample originates from a study of blood T cell repertoires in COVID-19. This table comes from immunoSEQ multiplex PCR, and its TCRdb copy is limited to in-frame clones, with some not included. The table records 200,000 to 300,000 clones, approximately 86% of them present only once. Participants were aged 18 to 89 years from roughly 26 US areas. Participant-given clinical history determined each cohort assignment.

This sequence originates from a woman aged 40-49 years with acute COVID-19. The material sequenced was PBMCs or T cells enriched from blood (not recorded which). The rearrangement uses TRBV5-8 and TRBJ1-5; D is ambiguous. The CDR3 loop is CASSGLRSNQPQHF. CDR3 in DNA: TGTGCCAGCAGCGGCCTCCGCTCGAATCAGCCCCAGCATTTT.